The 17 T cell receptor beta chains presented below share a single source sample, sequenced in a study of T cell repertoires in cytomegalovirus infection. TCRdb recomputed calls from the reads with MiXCR, one row per CDR3 protein. Here the sample spans 100,000 to 150,000 distinct CDR3 sequences, 20% to 30% being singletons. These receptors' targets are unknown. Sequenced material: PBMCs, sequenced either directly or after in vitro stimulation (not recorded which). The receptors here all came from a human donor in good health (CMV status not recorded). Some clones in this sample may be carry-over from other donors' samples.

This clonotype was counted many times. The chain has TRBV7-3 and TRBJ2-1; no definite D call. The CDR3 has 17 residues. The germline CDR1 and CDR2 sequences are SGHTA and FQGTGA. V was shortened by 5 bases and J by 2 bases, with 19 bases between the two germline ends. The CDR3 is CASSAKPDLSPYNEQFF. The CDR3 nucleotides are TGTGCCAGCAGCGCTAAGCCGGACCTAAGTCCCTACAATGAGCAGTTCTTC. Variable domain in full (rest from reference TRBV7-3 and TRBJ2-1): GAGVSQTPSNKVTEKGKYVELRCDPISGHTALYWYRQSLGQGPEFLIYFQGTGAADDSGLPNDRFFAVRPEGSVSTLKIQRTERGDSAVYLCASSAKPDLSPYNEQFFGPGTRLTVL.

The gene calls are TRBV7-9 and TRBJ1-6; D ambiguous. V gave up 1 base and J gave up 6 bases, with 10 bases separating them. Germline V gene data show CDR1 as SEHNR and CDR2 as FQNEAQ (reference sequence). This CDR3 is built from 15 residues. The CDR3 nucleotides read TGTGCCAGCAGCTTAGGGGAAAGTGCTAATTCACCCCTCCACTTT. The encoded protein is CASSLGESANSPLHF.

The V gene is TRBV20-1, the J gene TRBJ2-5, with D possibly TRBD1 on 6 matching bases. Trimming cost V 4 bases and J 0 bases, with 21 bases left between them. The germline V gene encodes CDR1 DFQATT and CDR2 SNEGSKA (reference sequence). CDR3 length: 17 residues. CDR3 sequence: CSATFFWAGAYQETQYF. CDR3 DNA: TGCAGTGCTACCTTTTTTTGGGCAGGGGCGTACCAAGAGACCCAGTACTTC.

This clonotype came up many times. The genes are TRBV6-1 and TRBJ1-5, with 7 bases lining up with TRBD1. Germline lookup yields CDR1 MNHNS and CDR2 SASEGT. The CDR3 covers 13 residues. After removal of 8 bases from V and 4 bases from J, the junction contained 5 bases not matched to a gene. CDR3 sequence reads: CASWNRGNQPQHF. The CDR3 DNA follows: TGTGCCAGCTGGAACAGGGGTAATCAGCCCCAGCATTTT.

The chain combines TRBV7-9 with TRBJ2-1; 8 positions agree with TRBD1. Per the germline V gene, CDR1 is SEHNR and CDR2 is FQNEAQ (reference sequence). Losses at the gene ends were 4 bases for V and 4 bases for J; bases not matched to a gene: 3. The CDR3 is 14 residues long. CDR3: CASSSDRVYNEQFF. CDR3 nucleotide sequence: TGTGCCAGCAGCTCGGACAGGGTTTACAATGAGCAGTTCTTC. The full variable domain, rest sourced from reference TRBV7-9 and TRBJ2-1, is DTGVSQNPRHKITKRGQNVTFRCDPISEHNRLYWYRQTLGQGPEFLTYFQNEAQLEKSRLLSDRFSAERPKGSFSTLEIQRTEQGDSAMYLCASSSDRVYNEQFFGPGTRLTVL.

CDR3 region: CASTLWLGMGSTDTQYF. CDR3 sequence (DNA): TGTGCCAGCACCCTATGGTTAGGGATGGGCAGCACAGATACGCAGTATTTT. The chain uses TRBV12-3 or TRBV12-4 and TRBJ2-3; D not resolved. V lost 7 bases and J 0 bases, leaving 20 bases between the germline ends. The CDR3 extends over 17 amino acids.

CDR3 nucleotide sequence: TGCAGTGCCCGGGACGCCGGGCTGGGCTACACCTTC. It yields the protein CSARDAGLGYTF. The chain recombines TRBV20-1 with TRBJ1-2, with D possibly matching TRBD1 (5 bases). V gave up 6 bases and J gave up 8 bases, with 16 bases separating them. This CDR3 has 12 residues. Looked up from germline, CDR1 is DFQATT and CDR2 is SNEGSKA (reference sequence).

The chain is built from TRBV4-3 and TRBJ2-2; perhaps D is TRBD1 or TRBD2 (7 bases each). The germline V gene encodes CDR1 LGHNA and CDR2 YSLEER. The CDR3 totals 19 residues. V lost 2 bases, J lost 4 bases, and 23 bases lay in between. CDR3 DNA: TGCGCCAGCAGCCAACCCTCGAGGGGGCTAGCGGAGATCACCGGGGAGCTGTTTTTT. Its protein product is CASSQPSRGLAEITGELFF.

The sample holds a few counts of this clonotype. The rearrangement joins TRBV11-2 to TRBJ1-5; no clear D. With 0 bases removed from V and 7 bases from J, the gap between germline ends came to 7 bases. Germline V lookup: CDR1 SGHAT, CDR2 FQNNGV. The CDR3 length is 13 residues. The CDR3, as DNA: TGTGCCAGCAGCTTAGACCGTATGCAGCCCCAGCATTTT. It yields the protein CASSLDRMQPQHF.

The rearrangement links TRBV19 to TRBJ1-1, with unresolved D. Trimming took 9 bases from V and 1 from J, leaving 12 bases between them. Germline lookup yields CDR1 LNHDA and CDR2 SQIVND (reference sequence). The CDR3 totals 13 residues. This CDR3 is CASRSAENTEAFF. The CDR3 region has the DNA TGTGCCAGCCGGTCGGCAGAGAACACTGAAGCTTTCTTT.

This clonotype was seen more than once but under ten times. The rearrangement uses TRBV9 and TRBJ1-6, with D uncertain. From germline, CDR1 is SGDLS and CDR2 YYNGEE. V was pared by 0 bases and J by 7 bases, with 14 bases between. This CDR3 has 16 residues. CDR3 DNA: TGTGCCAGCAGCGTAGGACGAAGGGTAGGGAATTCACCCCTCCACTTT. This codes for CASSVGRRVGNSPLHF.

This clonotype is judged medium-sized. The chain combines TRBV12-3 or TRBV12-4 with TRBJ1-1; 9 nucleotides line up with TRBD1. This CDR3 is built from 16 residues. Losses at the gene ends were 5 bases for V and 5 bases for J; bases not matched to a gene: 12. CDR3 bases: TGTGCCAGCAGTCCACAAGGACAGGGGATGGGGACTGAAGCTTTCTTT. Translated, it gives CASSPQGQGMGTEAFF.

The chain links TRBV13 to TRBJ2-7; possible D gene TRBD2, 5 bases. CDR1 is PRHDT, CDR2 FYEKMQ, per germline (reference sequence). The length of the CDR3 is 15 residues. V was pared by 8 bases and J by 1 base, with 18 bases between. CDR3 in amino acids: CASLMKGVGSYEQYF. CDR3 nucleotides: TGTGCCAGCCTGATGAAGGGAGTGGGGTCCTACGAGCAGTACTTC.

The sample holds a few counts of this clonotype. The chain carries TRBV6-5 and TRBJ1-2, with D possibly TRBD1 on 5 matching bases. Germline V gene data show CDR1 as MNHEY and CDR2 as SVGAGI. The CDR3 loop spans 15 amino acids. Trimming stripped 6 bases from V and 7 bases from J, with 21 bases between. The CDR3 region is CASSPGARANGGYTF. CDR3 nucleotide sequence: TGTGCCAGCAGCCCCGGGGCCAGGGCTAATGGTGGCTACACCTTC.

This clonotype came up many times. The J gene is TRBJ1-2, the V gene TRBV6-5; the match to TRBD1 covers 7 bases. The CDR3 is 17 residues long. The V and J ends lost 0 bases and 6 bases, in that order; junction bases with no gene match: 13. The germline V gene encodes CDR1 MNHEY and CDR2 SVGAGI. The CDR3 loop is CASSYSSWTGRENGYTF. As DNA, the CDR3 is TGTGCCAGCAGTTACTCGTCCTGGACAGGTCGGGAGAATGGCTACACCTTC.

V gene TRBV7-9 combines with J gene TRBJ2-4, with D possibly being TRBD2 (6 bases). This CDR3 has 14 residues. The V end was cut by 5 bases, the J end by 2 bases, with 10 bases between. Per germline, CDR1 SEHNR and CDR2 FQNEAQ (reference sequence). The DNA for the CDR3 is TGTGCCAGCAGCCAACTAGCACCCAAAAACATTCAGTACTTC. This sequence encodes CASSQLAPKNIQYF.

The V call is TRBV12-3 or TRBV12-4, the J call TRBJ2-3; no firm D call. Deletions cut 7 bases from V and 0 bases from J, with 14 bases between. The CDR3 consists of 15 residues. The CDR3 nucleotides read TGTGCCAGCACTCTGGGATCTCCTAGCACAGATACGCAGTATTTT. This translates into CASTLGSPSTDTQYF.